A single sample gave rise to the 10 T cell receptor beta chains below, sequenced in a study of T cells in Graves' hyperthyroidism and ophthalmopathy. RNA transcripts were the template for amplifying TCR beta CDR3 regions. First-round RT-PCR with HTBI primers amplified the TCR CDR3 region. TCRdb processed the multiplex PCR reads anew with MiXCR; each CDR3 protein has one entry. The data contain roughly 170,000 distinct CDR3 sequences, 17% of them seen just once; the ten biggest clones take up roughly 32%. The sequencing sample was made of blood. The receptors shown here come from a woman in her fifties or sixties with Graves' hyperthyroidism.

The chain couples TRBV4-3 to TRBJ1-4, with D unclear. The CDR3 runs to 13 residues. CDR1 and CDR2 from the germline V gene are LGHNA and YSLEER. V was cut by 0 bases and J by 8 bases, with 7 bases left in between. The DNA of the CDR3 is TGCGCCAGCAGCCAAGATTTGAGAGAAAAACTGTTTTTT. Translation gives CASSQDLREKLFF.

This clonotype was counted at least ten times. This rearrangement joins TRBV12-3 or TRBV12-4 to TRBJ1-5; D unclear. This CDR3 contains 13 residues. V lost 2 bases to trimming and J lost 3 bases, with 5 bases between them. The CDR3 region is CASSLWPNQPQHF. The CDR3 nucleotides are TGTGCCAGCAGTTTATGGCCCAATCAGCCCCAGCATTTT.

The chain recombines TRBV28 with TRBJ1-3, with D unresolved. There are 15 residues in the CDR3. V dropped 6 bases and J dropped 4 bases, with 16 bases sitting between them. CDR1 MDHEN and CDR2 SYDVKM come from the germline V gene. The DNA of the CDR3 is TGTGCCAGCAGCCCTATTGACACGCCGGGAAACACCATATATTTT. As protein: CASSPIDTPGNTIYF.

This clonotype has a count of ten or more. V gene TRBV11-2 combines with J gene TRBJ2-1; 8 nucleotides match TRBD1. The CDR3 runs 14 residues. V shed 3 bases and J 8 bases; nucleotides not matched to a gene: 6. Germline CDR1 is SGHAT and CDR2 is FQNNGV. CDR3: CASSFRDRNDEQFF. The CDR3 bases are TGTGCCAGCAGCTTCCGGGACAGGAACGATGAGCAGTTCTTC.

In this sample, this clonotype turned up many times. V is TRBV27 and J is TRBJ2-3; maybe TRBD1 (5 bases). Trimming cost V 6 bases and J 0 bases, with 13 bases left between them. The CDR3 has 15 amino acids. Germline CDR1 and CDR2: MNHEY and SMNVEV (reference sequence). CDR3 protein: CASRPRAISTDTQYF. The CDR3 coding sequence is TGTGCCAGCAGACCCAGGGCCATTAGCACAGATACGCAGTATTTT.

In this sample, this clonotype turned up many times. The chain couples TRBV6-1 to TRBJ2-3; 14 bases match TRBD2. Trimming at V came to 6 bases and at J to 6 bases, leaving 2 bases not matched to a gene. The CDR3 runs to 14 residues. From germline, CDR1 is MNHNS and CDR2 SASEGT. CDR3 nucleotides: TGTGCCAGCAGAAGACTAGCGGGAGGGGATACGCAGTATTTT. Amino acids: CASRRLAGGDTQYF.

This clonotype was observed at least ten times. The chain carries TRBV3-1 and TRBJ2-1; 8 bases map to TRBD2. CDR1 LGHDT and CDR2 YNNKEL come from the germline V gene (reference sequence). With V trimmed by 4 bases and J by 4 bases, 9 bases remained unmatched. The length of the CDR3 is 16 residues. CDR3 sequence (DNA): TGTGCCAGCAGCCCAGGACGGACGGGGGGGTACAATGAGCAGTTCTTC. The encoded protein is CASSPGRTGGYNEQFF.

This clonotype showed up many times. The gene calls are TRBV5-1 and TRBJ1-5, with D perhaps matching TRBD1 (6 bases). The CDR3 consists of 17 residues. V shed 0 bases and J shed 1 base, with 14 bases lying between them. Germline V gene data show CDR1 as SGHRS and CDR2 as YFSETQ. The DNA of the CDR3 is TGCGCCAGCAGCTTGGAGGGGGGGTATTCGAGCAATCAGCCCCAGCATTTT. The encoded protein is CASSLEGGYSSNQPQHF.

This clonotype was seen ten or more times. The V gene is TRBV24-1, the J gene TRBJ2-2; 8 nucleotides match TRBD1. The germline V gene has CDR1 KGHDR and CDR2 SFDVKD. Unmatched junction bases numbered 9, after V lost 4 bases and J lost 6 bases. The CDR3 covers 16 residues. The CDR3 DNA follows: TGTGCCACCAGTGACCGCGGGCAGGGGGCAGCCGGGGAGCTGTTTTTT. It encodes CATSDRGQGAAGELFF.

This clonotype has at least ten counts. V usage is TRBV20-1 and J usage is TRBJ1-1; D unclear. CDR3 length: 13 residues. V was pared by 5 bases and J by 2 bases, with 12 bases between. The V gene's germline CDR1 is DFQATT and CDR2 SNEGSKA (reference sequence). The CDR3 bases are TGCAGTGCTCCTTCGTCGATAAACACTGAAGCTTTCTTT. It encodes CSAPSSINTEAFF.